This T cell receptor (beta chain) was obtained from a study of T-cell reconstitution after alpha-beta-depleted transplantation in children. Library preparation (for TCRbeta) was performed with unique molecular identifiers. TCRdb independently ran MiXCR on the PCR reads; one entry per CDR3 protein. The sample contains 500,000 to 650,000 distinct CDR3 sequences, roughly 13% of which appear only once. Note on this clonotype: The antigen remains unidentified.

The study's findings and limits: The main origin of T-cell counts and diversity one year after transplant was newly produced T cells. At day 60, the high TCRbeta diversity found in some patients originated from recipient T cells and thymic progenitors that had survived. About two months after transplant, alpha-beta T cells reportedly came from several hundred expanded graft clones.

V shed 2 bases, J shed 4 bases, and the junction held 4 bases outside the gene matches. The CDR3 has 15 residues. CDR1 and CDR2 (germline): SGHTA, FQGTGA. The sequenced sample was PBMCs, mostly from graft donor cells, obtained 360 days after TCRalphabeta/CD19-depleted stem cell transplant. V gene TRBV7-3 combines with J gene TRBJ2-5, with 10 bases identical to TRBD1. The origin of this receptor is a male patient under 18 who had a stem cell transplant for acute myeloid leukemia, so the T cells may come from the graft donor. The CDR3 loop reads CASSLDRGPSETQYF. The CDR3 nucleotides read TGTGCCAGCAGCTTAGACAGGGGGCCGTCAGAGACCCAGTACTTC. Full variable domain (outside the CDR3, taken from reference TRBV7-3 and TRBJ2-5): GAGVSQTPSNKVTEKGKYVELRCDPISGHTALYWYRQSLGQGPEFLIYFQGTGAADDSGLPNDRFFAVRPEGSVSTLKIQRTERGDSAVYLCASSLDRGPSETQYFGPGTRLLVL.